A selection of T cell receptor beta chains follows, all from one sample in a study of cytomegalovirus exposure and HLA in healthy donors. Only in-frame clones appear in the TCRdb table, and some are missing; sequencing was by immunoSEQ multiplex PCR. The table lists roughly 110,000 clones, around 85% of them singletons. Sequencing input: PBMCs. The receptors here all came from a man between 60 and 70 years old in good health and CMV-seronegative. CDR3s include the opening cysteine and the closing phenylalanine or tryptophan.

CDR3: CASRWSQGYSNQPQHF; V: TRBV6-6; J: TRBJ1-5
CDR3: CASSLRTVKNYGYTF; V: TRBV28; J: TRBJ1-2
CDR3: CASSSTGLKTQYF; V: TRBV7-2; J: TRBJ2-5
CDR3: CASSPGTSTEAFF; V: TRBV5-5; J: TRBJ1-1
CDR3: CASSEVRGRETQYF; V: TRBV2; J: TRBJ2-5
CDR3: CASTSLTGDTEAFF; V: TRBV6-5; J: TRBJ1-1
CDR3: CASSQVPPTGGNEAFF; V: TRBV4-2; J: TRBJ1-1
CDR3: CAWGSPDRGQPQHF; V: TRBV30; J: TRBJ1-5
CDR3: CASSYSGLAEGDTQYF; V: TRBV6-5; J: TRBJ2-3
CDR3: CASSGDRGLYYGYTF; V: TRBV5-6; J: TRBJ1-2
CDR3: CASSQGRGTTYGYTF; V: TRBV14; J: TRBJ1-2
CDR3: CASSWGDRGETQYF; V: TRBV5-1; J: TRBJ2-5
CDR3: CASSLGAGEETQYF; V: TRBV7-2; J: TRBJ2-5
CDR3: CASSPRQGLGSYEQYF; V: TRBV5-1; J: TRBJ2-7
CDR3: CASSSPKGGFSTDTQYF; V: TRBV9; J: TRBJ2-3
CDR3: CASSYSGGWAGNTIYF; V: TRBV6-5; J: TRBJ1-3
CDR3: CASSLGLLSLSGYTF; V: TRBV7-2; J: TRBJ1-2
CDR3: CACRTSGGARTQYF; V: TRBV30; J: TRBJ2-3
CDR3: CASSKEGGQGVIDYSNQPQHF; V: TRBV21-1; J: TRBJ1-5
CDR3: CATRTGGEGNQPQHF; V: TRBV10-3; J: TRBJ1-5
CDR3: CASSYKAGGFTGELFF; V: TRBV6-6; J: TRBJ2-2
CDR3: CASSLSSDGDSYNEQFF; V: TRBV27; J: TRBJ2-1
CDR3: CASSGRGQGNYGYTF; V: TRBV9; J: TRBJ1-2
CDR3: CASSLKVGGISGNTIYF; V: TRBV7-6; J: -
CDR3: CASSPQAGYYGYTF; V: TRBV7-2; J: TRBJ1-2
CDR3: CASSQDRVSYGYTF; V: TRBV4-3; J: TRBJ1-2
CDR3: CASSQGVGLAQETQYF; V: TRBV7-7; J: TRBJ2-5